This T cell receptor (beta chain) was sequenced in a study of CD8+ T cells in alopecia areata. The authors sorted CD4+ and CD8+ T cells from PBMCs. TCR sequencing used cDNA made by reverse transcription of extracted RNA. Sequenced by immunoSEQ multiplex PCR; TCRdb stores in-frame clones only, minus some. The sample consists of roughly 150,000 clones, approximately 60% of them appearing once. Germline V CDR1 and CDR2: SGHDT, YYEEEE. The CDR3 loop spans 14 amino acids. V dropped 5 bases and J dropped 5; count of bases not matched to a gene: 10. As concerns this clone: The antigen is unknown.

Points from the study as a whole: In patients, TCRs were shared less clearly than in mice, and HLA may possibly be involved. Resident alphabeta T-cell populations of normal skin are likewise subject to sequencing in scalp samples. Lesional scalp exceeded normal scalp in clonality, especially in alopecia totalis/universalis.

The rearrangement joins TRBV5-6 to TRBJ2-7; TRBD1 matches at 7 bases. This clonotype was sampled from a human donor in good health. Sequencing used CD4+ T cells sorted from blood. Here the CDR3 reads CASSLLTGQHEQYF. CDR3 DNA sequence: TGTGCCAGCAGTCTCTTGACAGGGCAACACGAGCAGTACTTC.